This T cell receptor beta chain was obtained from a study of T cells in Graves' hyperthyroidism and ophthalmopathy. Broader study findings: Model output signaled ophthalmopathy a median around 5.9 months ahead of onset.

This clonotype occurred many times. Antigen specificity is unknown. The source of the PBMCs was more than 9.5 ml of fresh peripheral blood. Researchers amplified the TCR beta CDR3 regions from RNA transcripts. HTBI primers were employed in a first-round RT-PCR of the TCR CDR3. MiXCR, applied by TCRdb to the multiplex PCR reads, yields one record per CDR3 protein. Seen here are 500,000 to 650,000 distinct CDR3 sequences, roughly 15% observed once, and the top ten hold around 13%. The TCR comes from a woman between 45 and 60 years old with Graves' ophthalmopathy. Input material: blood.

The CDR3 coding sequence is TGTGCCAGCAGTTTACCTAGCGCCTACAATGAGCAGTTCTTC. Amino acids: CASSLPSAYNEQFF. The chain links TRBV28 to TRBJ2-1, with D tentatively TRBD2 (6 bases). The germline gives CDR1 MDHEN, CDR2 SYDVKM. The CDR3 is made up of 14 amino acids. V shed 2 bases and J shed 2 bases, with 7 bases lying between them.